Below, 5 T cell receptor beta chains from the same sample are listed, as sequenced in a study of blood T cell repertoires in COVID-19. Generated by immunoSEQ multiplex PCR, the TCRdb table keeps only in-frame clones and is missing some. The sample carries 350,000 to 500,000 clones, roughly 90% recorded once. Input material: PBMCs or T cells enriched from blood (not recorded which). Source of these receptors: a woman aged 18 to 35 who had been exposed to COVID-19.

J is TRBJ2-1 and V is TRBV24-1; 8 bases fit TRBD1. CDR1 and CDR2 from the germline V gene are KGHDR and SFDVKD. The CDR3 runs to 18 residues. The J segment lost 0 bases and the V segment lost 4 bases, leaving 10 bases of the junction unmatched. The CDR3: CATSDPPGQGGSYNEQFF. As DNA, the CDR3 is TGTGCCACCAGTGACCCCCCAGGACAGGGCGGCTCCTACAATGAGCAGTTCTTC.

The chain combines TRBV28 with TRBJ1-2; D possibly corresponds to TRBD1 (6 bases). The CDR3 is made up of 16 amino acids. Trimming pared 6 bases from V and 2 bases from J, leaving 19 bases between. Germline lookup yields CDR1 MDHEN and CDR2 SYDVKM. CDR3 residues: CASRSTRGQPNYGYTF. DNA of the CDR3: TGTGCCAGCAGGTCTACTCGCGGACAGCCCAACTATGGCTACACCTTC.

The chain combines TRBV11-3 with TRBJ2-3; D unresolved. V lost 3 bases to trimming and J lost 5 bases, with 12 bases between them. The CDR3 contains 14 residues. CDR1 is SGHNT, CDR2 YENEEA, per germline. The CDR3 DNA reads TGTGCCAGCAGCTTCTCCCCGTCCCTAGATACGCAGTATTTT. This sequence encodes CASSFSPSLDTQYF.

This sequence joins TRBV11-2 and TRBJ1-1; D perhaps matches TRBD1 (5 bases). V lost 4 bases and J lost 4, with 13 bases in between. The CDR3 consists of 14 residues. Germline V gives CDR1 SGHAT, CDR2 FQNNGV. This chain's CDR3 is CASSSTGGSTEAFF. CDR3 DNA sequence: TGTGCCAGCAGCTCTACCGGGGGTAGCACTGAAGCTTTCTTT.

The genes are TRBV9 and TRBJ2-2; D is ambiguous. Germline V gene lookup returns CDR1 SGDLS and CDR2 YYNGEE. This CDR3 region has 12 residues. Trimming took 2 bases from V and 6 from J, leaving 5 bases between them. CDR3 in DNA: TGTGCCAGCAGCGTCTCGGCCGGGGAGCTGTTTTTT. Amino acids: CASSVSAGELFF.